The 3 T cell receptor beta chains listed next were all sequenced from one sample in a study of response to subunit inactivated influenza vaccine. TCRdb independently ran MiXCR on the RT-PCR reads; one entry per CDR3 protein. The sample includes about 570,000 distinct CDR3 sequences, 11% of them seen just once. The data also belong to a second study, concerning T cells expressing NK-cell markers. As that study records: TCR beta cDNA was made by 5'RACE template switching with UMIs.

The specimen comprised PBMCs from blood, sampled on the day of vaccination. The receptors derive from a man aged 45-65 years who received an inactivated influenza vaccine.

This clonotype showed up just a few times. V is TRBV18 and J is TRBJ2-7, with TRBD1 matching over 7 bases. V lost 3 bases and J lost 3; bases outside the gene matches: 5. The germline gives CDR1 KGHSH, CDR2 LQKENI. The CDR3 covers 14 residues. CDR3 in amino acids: CASSPMGQNYEQYF. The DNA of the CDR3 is TGTGCCAGCTCACCCATGGGACAGAACTACGAGCAGTACTTC.

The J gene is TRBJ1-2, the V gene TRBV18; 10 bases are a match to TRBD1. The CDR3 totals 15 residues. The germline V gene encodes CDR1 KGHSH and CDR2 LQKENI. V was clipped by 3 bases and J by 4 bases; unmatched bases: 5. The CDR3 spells CASSPGTGARYGYTF. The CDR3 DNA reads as TGTGCCAGCTCACCCGGGACAGGGGCCCGCTATGGCTACACCTTC.

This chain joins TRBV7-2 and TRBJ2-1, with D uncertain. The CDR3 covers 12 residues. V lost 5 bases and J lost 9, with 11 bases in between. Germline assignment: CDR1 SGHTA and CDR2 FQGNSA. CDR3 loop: CASSHPHLEQFF. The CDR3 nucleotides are TGTGCCAGCAGCCACCCTCACCTTGAGCAGTTCTTC.